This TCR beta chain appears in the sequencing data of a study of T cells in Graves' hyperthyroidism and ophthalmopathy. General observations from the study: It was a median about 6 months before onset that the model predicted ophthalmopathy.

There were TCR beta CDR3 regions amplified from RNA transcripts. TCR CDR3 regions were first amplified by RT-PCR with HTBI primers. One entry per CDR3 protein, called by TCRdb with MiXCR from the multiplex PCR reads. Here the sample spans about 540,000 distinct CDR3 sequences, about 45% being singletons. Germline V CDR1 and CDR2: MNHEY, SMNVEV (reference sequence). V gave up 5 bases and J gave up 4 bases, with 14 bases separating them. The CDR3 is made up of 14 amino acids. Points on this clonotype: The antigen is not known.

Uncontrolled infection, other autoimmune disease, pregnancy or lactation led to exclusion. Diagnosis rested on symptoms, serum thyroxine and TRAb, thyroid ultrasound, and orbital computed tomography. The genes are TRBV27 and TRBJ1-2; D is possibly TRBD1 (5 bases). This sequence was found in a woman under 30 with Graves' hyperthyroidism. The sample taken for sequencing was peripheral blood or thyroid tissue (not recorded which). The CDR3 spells CASSPLRGSYGYTF. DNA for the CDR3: TGTGCCAGCAGTCCCCTCCGGGGGTCCTATGGCTACACCTTC.